The rows below give T cell receptor beta chains drawn from one sample of a study of shared clonotypes between healthy human individuals. The table came from immunoSEQ multiplex PCR; TCRdb's copy has only in-frame clones and leaves some out. Here the sample spans approximately 700,000 clones, around three quarters being singletons. Material for sequencing was memory CD4+ T cells sorted from blood. These receptors were taken from a woman in her thirties in good health. Both conserved end residues are part of each CDR3. The order of the fields is V gene, J gene, CDR3 protein.

V: TRBV11-2
J: TRBJ2-5
CDR3: CASSRLTGQETQYF

V: TRBV11-2
J: TRBJ2-7
CDR3: CASSAPGTGAYEQYF

V: TRBV28
J: TRBJ1-5
CDR3: CASYDSNQPQHF

V: TRBV28
J: TRBJ2-7
CDR3: CASRKGTGGARREGRSEQYF

V: TRBV28
J: TRBJ1-1
CDR3: CASSPRPSTEAFF

V: TRBV19
J: TRBJ1-2
CDR3: CASSSGQEVYGYTF

V: TRBV27
J: TRBJ1-2
CDR3: CASSRLTGGNYGYTF

V: TRBV6-1
J: TRBJ2-3
CDR3: CASSGPSGTDTQYF

V: TRBV7-2
J: TRBJ2-1
CDR3: CASSPGGLAVEQFF

V: TRBV6-6
J: TRBJ1-5
CDR3: CASSYSGAEQPQHF

V: TRBV9
J: TRBJ1-1
CDR3: CASSLQPEGAADEAFF

V: TRBV6-9
J: TRBJ2-3
CDR3: CASSYSLGLAGGPSTDTQYF

V: TRBV2
J: TRBJ2-3
CDR3: CASLLGRSITDTQYF

V: TRBV15
J: TRBJ1-3
CDR3: CATSREGQGIRNTIYF

V: TRBV10-2
J: TRBJ2-7
CDR3: CASSGQGAGGQYF

V: TRBV5-4
J: TRBJ1-2
CDR3: CASSPTPGNTNYGYTF

V: TRBV23-1
J: TRBJ1-2
CDR3: CASSQATGSHGYTF

V: TRBV4-2
J: TRBJ2-2
CDR3: CASSLNTGELFF

V: TRBV4-1
J: TRBJ2-3
CDR3: CASSQDPGGRSTDTQYF

V: TRBV29-1
J: TRBJ2-7
CDR3: CSVEDRNGYSYEQYF

V: TRBV27
J: TRBJ1-2
CDR3: CASRRLTINYGYTF

V: TRBV27
J: TRBJ2-3
CDR3: CASSLMAGEPRRDTQYF

V: TRBV6-6
J: TRBJ1-5
CDR3: CASSYQTGNNQPQHF

V: TRBV18
J: TRBJ2-5
CDR3: CASSPPTYQETQYF

V: TRBV7-3
J: TRBJ2-5
CDR3: CASSLTGSRYQETQYF

V: TRBV5-6
J: TRBJ2-3
CDR3: CASSLSPPTDTQYF

V: TRBV14
J: TRBJ2-7
CDR3: CASSQEFKTYPPYYEQYF

V: TRBV5-1
J: TRBJ1-5
CDR3: CASSLGPNQPQHF